This T cell receptor beta chain was sequenced during a study of Tregs in tolerant kidney transplant recipients. The assay was immunoSEQ multiplex PCR, and TCRdb's table has in-frame clones only and misses some. In the table there are approximately 41,000 clones, over 95% of which are singletons. Germline-derived CDR1 and CDR2 are SGHRS and YFSETQ. Trimming shortened V by 4 bases and J by 0 bases, and 5 bases separated the two germline ends. The CDR3 length is 14 residues. About this clone: The target antigen is unknown.

The source is a human donor in good health. Material for sequencing was Tregs from blood cultured with allogeneic cells. The rearrangement uses TRBV5-1 and TRBJ1-6; no definite D call. The CDR3 reads CASSNSSYNSPLHF. The CDR3 nucleotides read TGCGCCAGCAGCAACAGCTCCTATAATTCACCCCTCCACTTT.